Sequencing of this TCR beta chain was carried out in a study of metastatic and nonmetastatic thyroid tumors. Study background: Thyroid patients, malignant and benign, had repertoires compared across blood and tumor or nodule tissue.

In this sample, this clone is medium-sized. The antigen remains undetermined. Study results and limitations: Significantly higher TCR beta diversity was reportedly seen in malignant thyroid tumors than benign nodules, in blood and tumor.

No treatment had been given to any patient before thyroid surgery. Original processing notes: Between-group CDR3 differences, defined by clinicopathological status, yielded a distant-metastasis classifier for papillary thyroid cancer. Through MiXCR, TCRdb re-clonotyped the PCR reads. The V and J calls, along with clone size, are taken from TCRdb and not from the paper's own processing. The sample consists of some 21,000 clones, roughly 9.7% of them appearing once. The CDR3 totals 16 residues. V shed 2 bases and J shed 0 bases, with 12 bases lying between them. Germline V gives CDR1 MNHEY, CDR2 SMNVEV (reference sequence).

Sequencing input: blood. This rearrangement joins TRBV27 to TRBJ2-3, with D maybe TRBD2 (5 bases). The sequence was obtained from a female donor with papillary thyroid cancer or a benign thyroid nodule (not recorded which). Some clones in this sample may be carry-over from other donors' samples. In DNA, the CDR3 is TGTGCCAGCAGTTTAAGGGTTGGCGGGAGCACAGATACGCAGTATTTT. It is translated as CASSLRVGGSTDTQYF.